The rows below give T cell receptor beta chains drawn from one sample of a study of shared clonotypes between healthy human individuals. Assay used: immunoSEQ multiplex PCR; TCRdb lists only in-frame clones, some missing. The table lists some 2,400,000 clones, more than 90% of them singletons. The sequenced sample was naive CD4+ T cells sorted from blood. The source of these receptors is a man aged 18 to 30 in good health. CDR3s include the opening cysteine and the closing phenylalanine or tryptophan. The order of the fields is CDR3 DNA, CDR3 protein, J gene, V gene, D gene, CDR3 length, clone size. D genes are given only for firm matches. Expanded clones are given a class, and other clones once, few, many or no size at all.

CDR3 DNA: TGTGCCAGTAGTATCGGGACTCCTGGGGCTTCACCCCTCCACTTT; CDR3 protein: CASSIGTPGASPLHF; J gene: TRBJ1-6; V gene: TRBV19; D gene: .; CDR3 length: 15; clone size: .
CDR3 DNA: TGTGCCAGCTCACGATCTGGGGGATTGAACACTGAAGCTTTCTTT; CDR3 protein: CASSRSGGLNTEAFF; J gene: TRBJ1-1; V gene: TRBV18; D gene: .; CDR3 length: 15; clone size: .
CDR3 DNA: TGTGCCAGCAGTGGGGCGCAGCGGGCCGGGGAGCTGTTTTTT; CDR3 protein: CASSGAQRAGELFF; J gene: TRBJ2-2; V gene: TRBV6-6; D gene: .; CDR3 length: 14; clone size: .
CDR3 DNA: TGTGCCAGCAGCTCCCGACAGGGGGCGGGTGAGCAGTACTTC; CDR3 protein: CASSSRQGAGEQYF; J gene: TRBJ2-7; V gene: TRBV7-2; D gene: TRBD1; CDR3 length: 14; clone size: .
CDR3 DNA: TGTGCCATCAGTGACTTGGGGACTTGGCCCCAGCATTTT; CDR3 protein: CAISDLGTWPQHF; J gene: TRBJ1-5; V gene: TRBV10-3; D gene: .; CDR3 length: 13; clone size: .
CDR3 DNA: TGTGCCAGCAGCTTAGTCCGTTTTAGCGGGGGGTACGAGCAGTACTTC; CDR3 protein: CASSLVRFSGGYEQYF; J gene: TRBJ2-7; V gene: TRBV7-8; D gene: TRBD2; CDR3 length: 16; clone size: .
CDR3 DNA: TGTGCCAGCAGCTTAGAGGCTAGCCTGGAGACCCAGTACTTC; CDR3 protein: CASSLEASLETQYF; J gene: TRBJ2-5; V gene: TRBV7-9; D gene: .; CDR3 length: 14; clone size: .
CDR3 DNA: TGTGCCAGCAGCTTAGTCTCCCGGGGCACAGATACGCAGTATTTT; CDR3 protein: CASSLVSRGTDTQYF; J gene: TRBJ2-3; V gene: TRBV7-9; D gene: .; CDR3 length: 15; clone size: .
CDR3 DNA: TGTGCCAGCAGCTTACAGGGGTATTCACCCCTCCACTTT; CDR3 protein: CASSLQGYSPLHF; J gene: TRBJ1-6; V gene: TRBV7-9; D gene: .; CDR3 length: 13; clone size: .
CDR3 DNA: TGTGCCAGCAGTTTTGAGCGGGGGAGGGTTGAGCAGTTCTTC; CDR3 protein: CASSFERGRVEQFF; J gene: TRBJ2-1; V gene: TRBV28; D gene: TRBD2; CDR3 length: 14; clone size: .
CDR3 DNA: TGCGCCAGCAGCTTGGCCCCGGGGTACGAGCAGTACTTC; CDR3 protein: CASSLAPGYEQYF; J gene: TRBJ2-7; V gene: TRBV5-1; D gene: .; CDR3 length: 13; clone size: few
CDR3 DNA: TGCGCCAGCAGCACCGGGACTAGCAAACCTTACAATGAGCAGTTCTTC; CDR3 protein: CASSTGTSKPYNEQFF; J gene: TRBJ2-1; V gene: TRBV5-1; D gene: TRBD2; CDR3 length: 16; clone size: .
CDR3 DNA: TGCGCCAGCAGCTTAGACCGGGATGGCTACACCTTC; CDR3 protein: CASSLDRDGYTF; J gene: TRBJ1-2; V gene: TRBV5-1; D gene: .; CDR3 length: 12; clone size: .
CDR3 DNA: TGTGCCAGCAGTTCTGGGACCGGGGAGCTGTTTTTT; CDR3 protein: CASSSGTGELFF; J gene: TRBJ2-2; V gene: TRBV6-6; D gene: .; CDR3 length: 12; clone size: .
CDR3 DNA: TGTGCCAGCTCACCACCGGGTCGTATCGAGCAGTACTTC; CDR3 protein: CASSPPGRIEQYF; J gene: TRBJ2-7; V gene: TRBV18; D gene: .; CDR3 length: 13; clone size: .
CDR3 DNA: TGTGCCATCAGTGCGTCGAGCTCCTACAATGAGCAGTTCTTC; CDR3 protein: CAISASSSYNEQFF; J gene: TRBJ2-1; V gene: TRBV10-3; D gene: .; CDR3 length: 14; clone size: .
CDR3 DNA: TGTGCCAGCAGCTCAAAGGACAAGGCCTACAATGAGCAGTTCTTC; CDR3 protein: CASSSKDKAYNEQFF; J gene: TRBJ2-1; V gene: TRBV5-4; D gene: .; CDR3 length: 15; clone size: .
CDR3 DNA: TGCGCCAGCAGCTTGGCACTAGTTAACACCGGGGAGCTGTTTTTT; CDR3 protein: CASSLALVNTGELFF; J gene: TRBJ2-2; V gene: TRBV5-1; D gene: .; CDR3 length: 15; clone size: .